Listed here are 28 T cell receptor beta chains from one sample, sequenced in a study of T cells in Graves' hyperthyroidism and ophthalmopathy (dated by TCRdb to between 2019 and 2020). Library prep was done by multiplex PCR. The sequencing machine was an Illumina HiSeq 2000. The TCR beta CDR3 regions were amplified from RNA transcripts. For the first round of RT-PCR on the TCR CDR3, the HTBI primer set was used together with the Qiagen OneStep RT-PCR kit. TCRdb reanalyzed the raw reads on its own, using fastp at Q25 for trimming and MiXCR for clone calling, and kept in-frame beta chains. Each entry merges the rows of one CDR3 protein and shows their most common DNA and genes. Within this sample are about 130,000 distinct CDR3 sequences, with approximately 20% of them counted one time only. Jointly, the top ten make up 60% to 80% of the sample. Source material: blood. The receptors come from a woman in her fifties or sixties with Graves' hyperthyroidism that later progressed to Graves' ophthalmopathy.

At least ten counts were recorded for this clonotype. The chain has TRBV20-1 and TRBJ1-5; D not certain. Deletions cut 3 bases from V and 4 bases from J, with 13 bases between. The CDR3 extends over 14 amino acids. Germline values: CDR1 DFQATT, CDR2 SNEGSKA (reference sequence). CDR3 coding DNA: TGCAGTGCTAGGCCGGCAGTGGTAAATCAGCCCCAGCATTTT. Its translation: CSARPAVVNQPQHF.

This clonotype was found many times. For the CDR3, the DNA is TGCAGTGCTAGAGGCCGGAGGGACAGAAGCTACAATGAGCAGTTCTTC. It is translated as CSARGRRDRSYNEQFF. The J gene is TRBJ2-1, the V gene TRBV20-1; D is possibly TRBD1 (7 bases). Germline-derived CDR1 and CDR2 are DFQATT and SNEGSKA (reference sequence). V was clipped by 1 base and J by 3 bases, with 16 bases between them. This CDR3 spans 16 amino acids.

This clonotype was seen only once. The chain combines TRBV4-2 with TRBJ1-1; TRBD1 is a possible D gene (5 bases). The V gene's germline CDR1 is LGHNA and CDR2 YNFKEQ. V was cut by 7 bases and J by 3 bases, with 12 bases left in between. CDR3 length equals 13 residues. CDR3 region: CASKAQGDTEAFF. In DNA form, the CDR3 reads TGTGCCAGCAAGGCGCAAGGGGACACTGAAGCTTTCTTT.

The table lists this clonotype with many counts. The rearrangement uses TRBV20-1 and TRBJ2-3, with 7 nucleotides matching TRBD2. Germline values: CDR1 DFQATT, CDR2 SNEGSKA (reference sequence). CDR3 length: 13 residues. The CDR3 loop reads CSARGEGTDTQYF. CDR3 sequence (DNA): TGCAGCGCTCGGGGGGAAGGCACAGATACGCAGTATTTT.

There are many counts of this clonotype. The V and J genes are TRBV5-6 and TRBJ2-3, with D tentatively TRBD2 (6 bases). The V end lost 4 bases, the J end lost 3 bases, and 12 bases lay between the germline ends. This CDR3 is built from 14 residues. From germline, CDR1 is SGHDT and CDR2 YYEEEE. In DNA form, the CDR3 reads TGTGCCAGCAGCCCGGCGGGGAGGACAGATACGCAGTATTTT. This encodes CASSPAGRTDTQYF.

As regards this clonotype: A much more abundant neighbour one base away suggests this may be a read error. The V gene is TRBV28, the J gene TRBJ2-1, with a possible D match to TRBD2 (5 bases). Per the germline V gene, CDR1 is MDHEN and CDR2 is SYDVKM. There are 13 residues in the CDR3. The ends were cut back, 6 bases at V and 7 bases at J, with 13 bases in the middle. The CDR3 region has the DNA TGTGCCAGCAGGAAACGGGGTCGGAATGAGCAGTTCTTC. This gives the protein CASRKRGRNEQFF.

This clonotype was observed at least ten times. The chain carries TRBV11-2 and TRBJ2-1; D gene unclear. Germline CDR1 is SGHAT and CDR2 is FQNNGV. The CDR3 covers 18 residues. V dropped 2 bases and J dropped 7 bases, with 24 bases sitting between them. The CDR3 bases are TGTGCCAGCAGCTTAAGTCTGAAGGACGGCGGCTTTTCGAATGAGCAGTTCTTC. This sequence encodes CASSLSLKDGGFSNEQFF.

This clonotype showed up many times. The chain combines TRBV11-1 with TRBJ2-5; 7 nucleotides agree with TRBD2. The CDR3 loop spans 12 amino acids. Germline lookup yields CDR1 SGHAT and CDR2 FQDESV (reference sequence). V shed 8 bases, J shed 2 bases, and the junction held 2 bases outside the gene matches. The CDR3 sequence is CASRTRQETQYF. CDR3 nucleotide sequence: TGTGCCAGCCGGACTAGGCAAGAGACCCAGTACTTC. Full variable domain (outside the CDR3, taken from reference TRBV11-1 and TRBJ2-5): EAEVAQSPRYKITEKSQAVAFWCDPISGHATLYWYRQILGQGPELLVQFQDESVVDDSQLPKDRFSAERLKGVDSTLKIQPAELGDSAMYLCASRTRQETQYFGPGTRLLVL.

Only a few counts were recorded for this clonotype. V and J are TRBV5-8 and TRBJ1-2; D is unresolved. There are 13 residues in the CDR3. The germline V and J ends were trimmed by 1 base and 7 bases, with 11 bases remaining between them. The germline V gene has CDR1 SGHTS and CDR2 YDEGEE. CDR3 bases: TGTGCCAGCAGCTTGTTCGGGGAGGGTGGCTACACCTTC. Its translation: CASSLFGEGGYTF.

This clonotype showed up many times. The CDR3: CASSRDITESKNIQYF. CDR3 nucleotides: TGTGCCAGCAGTAGGGACATTACAGAGTCCAAAAACATTCAGTACTTC. This chain connects TRBV6-1 to TRBJ2-4; D possibly corresponds to TRBD1 (6 bases). Germline CDR1 is MNHNS and CDR2 is SASEGT. CDR3 length: 16 residues. V was shortened by 5 bases and J by 2 bases, with 16 bases between the two germline ends.

Ten or more counts support this clonotype. The chain employs TRBV29-1 and TRBJ1-4, with 7 bases aligning to TRBD1. The CDR3 covers 15 residues. V lost 6 bases to trimming and J lost 0 bases; unmatched junction nucleotides: 7. The germline V gene has CDR1 SQVTM and CDR2 ANQGSEA. The CDR3 region has the DNA TGCAGCGTGGTGACAGGGATGTCAACTAATGAAAAACTGTTTTTT. Translation gives CSVVTGMSTNEKLFF.

This clonotype occurred a few times. V usage is TRBV6-1 and J usage is TRBJ2-3; no reliable D call. Trimming left V 3 bases short and J 5 bases short, with 12 bases between. This CDR3 is 14 amino acids long. CDR1 is MNHNS, CDR2 SASEGT, per germline. In nucleotides, the CDR3 is TGTGCCAGCAGTGAGATCGGCAGACAAGATACGCAGTATTTT. It yields the protein CASSEIGRQDTQYF.

This clonotype was seen only a few times. The CDR3 region has the DNA TGTGCCAGCAGTTTCGGGGGGCACGGGGAAAAACTGTTTTTT. Its protein is CASSFGGHGEKLFF. The chain joins TRBV27 to TRBJ1-4; tentative D call: TRBD1 (6 bases). This CDR3 spans 14 amino acids. Trimming removed 3 bases at V and 8 bases at J, with 13 bases between. Germline CDR1 MNHEY, CDR2 SMNVEV (reference sequence).

The gene calls are TRBV30 and TRBJ1-3; possible D gene TRBD1, 5 bases. In germline, CDR1 is GTSNPN, CDR2 SVGIG (reference sequence). The CDR3 is 16 amino acids. Trimming took 1 base from V and 0 from J, leaving 13 bases between them. CDR3 nucleotides: TGTGCCTGGAGTGCCCCCGGACAACTCTCTGGAAACACCATATATTTT. Its translation is CAWSAPGQLSGNTIYF.

The chain has TRBV7-2 and TRBJ2-1, with TRBD1 as a possible D gene (5 bases). The CDR3 totals 14 residues. CDR1 SGHTA and CDR2 FQGNSA come from the germline V gene. Trimming left V 5 bases short and J 4 bases short, with 12 bases between. The CDR3 DNA follows: TGTGCCAGCAGCCCCCAGGGAAGGTACAATGAGCAGTTCTTC. Translating gives CASSPQGRYNEQFF.

This clonotype appeared many times. V and J are TRBV7-2 and TRBJ1-2, with 10 bases that match TRBD1. The CDR3 length is 18 residues. Germline lookup yields CDR1 SGHTA and CDR2 FQGNSA. V trimming: 0 bases; J trimming: 3 bases; junction bases outside the gene matches: 10. Here the CDR3 reads CASSLAPSGQGFDYGYTF. The CDR3 nucleotides are TGTGCCAGCAGCTTAGCCCCGTCGGGACAGGGGTTCGACTATGGCTACACCTTC.

The gene calls are TRBV5-4 and TRBJ2-7, with unresolved D. This CDR3 contains 11 residues. V dropped 4 bases and J dropped 7 bases, with 9 bases sitting between them. CDR1 is SGHNT and CDR2 is YYREEE in the germline V gene (reference sequence). The CDR3 bases are TGTGCCAGCAGCCTAGGACGGGAGCAGTACTTC. As protein: CASSLGREQYF.

The chain is built from TRBV5-8 and TRBJ1-2; D not resolved. From germline, CDR1 is SGHTS and CDR2 YDEGEE. The CDR3 is 12 residues long. The V end was cut by 0 bases, the J end by 8 bases, with 8 bases between. CDR3 DNA sequence: TGTGCCAGCAGCTTGGACAGCAGGGGCTACACCTTC. This encodes CASSLDSRGYTF.

This chain links TRBV7-9 with TRBJ2-1; possibly TRBD2 for D (5 bases). Trimming took off 2 bases at V and 8 bases at J, with 13 bases between the two ends. Germline CDR1 and CDR2: SEHNR and FQNEAQ (reference sequence). CDR3 size: 14 residues. In DNA form, the CDR3 reads TGTGCCAGCAGCTTACGCCTTTCCGGGGATGAGCAGTTCTTC. This encodes CASSLRLSGDEQFF.

This clonotype was found many times. The chain joins TRBV30 to TRBJ2-2; D may correspond to TRBD1 or TRBD2 (6 bases each). V was trimmed by 2 bases and J by 0 bases, leaving 10 bases between them. Germline CDR1 is GTSNPN and CDR2 is SVGIG (reference sequence). CDR3 length: 15 amino acids. CDR3 DNA: TGTGCCTGGAGTAGGAGGGGGTCGAACACCGGGGAGCTGTTTTTT. Protein: CAWSRRGSNTGELFF.

This clonotype turned up a few times. Since a much larger clone is just one base distant, this may be a read error. This chain connects TRBV11-2 to TRBJ2-7, with D unresolved. The CDR3 is 12 amino acids. Germline V lookup: CDR1 SGHAT, CDR2 FQNNGV. Trimming shortened V by 4 bases and J by 3 bases, and 7 bases separated the two germline ends. CDR3: CASSSALYEQYF. CDR3 sequence (DNA): TGTGCCAGCAGCTCCGCACTCTACGAGCAGTACTTC.

This clonotype was detected many times. The V gene is TRBV18, the J gene TRBJ2-5; D may be TRBD1 or TRBD2 (7 bases each). Looked up from germline, CDR1 is KGHSH and CDR2 is LQKENI. The CDR3 contains 15 residues. Trimming took 3 bases from V and 2 from J, leaving 13 bases between them. CDR3 loop: CASSPAQGGQETQYF. DNA of the CDR3: TGTGCCAGCTCACCGGCTCAGGGGGGGCAAGAGACCCAGTACTTC. Together with reference TRBV18 and TRBJ2-5, the CDR3 gives the full variable domain: NAGVMQNPRHLVRRRGQEARLRCSPMKGHSHVYWYRQLPEEGLKFMVYLQKENIIDESGMPKERFSAEFPKEGPSILRIQQVVRGDSAAYFCASSPAQGGQETQYFGPGTRLLVL.

This clonotype was seen repeatedly, ten times or more. The gene calls are TRBV28 and TRBJ2-4, with 9 positions matching TRBD1. The V and J ends lost 8 bases and 7 bases, in that order; junction bases with no gene match: 12. The CDR3 contains 15 residues. Germline-derived CDR1 and CDR2 are MDHEN and SYDVKM. Written as DNA, the CDR3 is TGTGCCAGCGAGACAGGGGGGGGCATTGGGAACATTCAGTACTTC. Translating it yields CASETGGGIGNIQYF.

This chain joins TRBV3-1 and TRBJ2-1; D not resolved. This CDR3 has 10 amino acids. V lost 5 bases and J 9 bases, leaving 5 bases between the germline ends. Germline V CDR1 and CDR2: LGHDT, YNNKEL (reference sequence). The CDR3 loop is CASSVGEQFF. As DNA, the CDR3 is TGTGCCAGCAGCGTAGGTGAGCAGTTCTTC.

This clonotype was seen ten or more times. The rearrangement links TRBV6-5 to TRBJ1-1; 10 bases are a match to TRBD1. The CDR3 extends over 17 amino acids. With V trimmed by 2 bases and J by 11 bases, 17 bases remained unmatched. CDR1 is MNHEY and CDR2 is SVGAGI in the germline V gene. CDR3 sequence reads: CASSYRVPGQGYVVAFF. As DNA, the CDR3 is TGTGCCAGCAGTTACAGGGTTCCGGGACAGGGGTACGTGGTGGCTTTCTTT.

This clonotype was recorded many times. The chain carries TRBV30 and TRBJ2-1; TRBD1 matches at 7 bases. Germline V gene lookup returns CDR1 GTSNPN and CDR2 SVGIG (reference sequence). Trimming removed 0 bases from V and 8 bases from J; junction bases left unmatched: 7. This CDR3 has 14 amino acids. CDR3 DNA: TGTGCCTGGAGTGTAAGGAGGACAGGCCATGAGCAGTTCTTC. It specifies CAWSVRRTGHEQFF.

The CDR3: CSAAPTSGIRGEQYF. DNA for the CDR3: TGCAGTGCTGCCCCCACTAGCGGGATCAGAGGGGAGCAGTACTTC. The rearrangement links TRBV20-1 to TRBJ2-7; 10 nucleotides agree with TRBD2. Looked up from germline, CDR1 is DFQATT and CDR2 is SNEGSKA (reference sequence). With V trimmed by 5 bases and J by 7 bases, 14 bases remained unmatched. This CDR3 contains 15 residues.

This clonotype was seen a handful of times. This chain uses TRBV13 with TRBJ2-1; 8 bases align to TRBD2. The CDR3 runs to 18 residues. Germline-derived CDR1 and CDR2 are PRHDT and FYEKMQ (reference sequence). V trimming: 1 base; J trimming: 8 bases; junction bases outside the gene matches: 16. The CDR3, as DNA: TGTGCCAGCAGCTTAGCAGAGACTAGCGTCAGAGGTTGGGATGAGCAGTTCTTC. The encoded protein is CASSLAETSVRGWDEQFF.